By proportion, the clone carrying this TCR beta chain is medium-sized. No antigen is known for it. The entry originates in a study of spatial heterogeneity in lung cancer. Sample time point: sample taken at primary tumor resection. Unsorted whole RNA from tumor, nontumor lung or frozen PBMC underwent sequencing. Individual TCR cDNA molecules each bore their own unique molecular identifier. TCRdb re-derived calls from the 5' RACE reads in MiXCR, one entry per CDR3 protein. Of 2,200 or so distinct CDR3 sequences listed, about 3.1% are singletons. Findings and limits, study-wide: Ubiquitous expanded TCR counts tracked ubiquitous nonsynonymous mutations; regional expanded TCR counts tracked regional nonsynonymous mutations. The number of expanded tumor alpha and beta chains correlated with mutation number.

Between the trimmed V and J ends, which lost 8 bases and 0 bases, there was a span of 14 bases. This CDR3 contains 16 residues. CDR1 is ENHRY and CDR2 is SYGVKD in the germline V gene. The chain recombines TRBV10-3 with TRBJ2-6, with D possibly TRBD2 on 6 matching bases. The receptor comes from a female donor with early-stage non-small cell lung cancer. The sequencing used lung tumor tissue, collected at surgery. The DNA for the CDR3 is TGTGCCATCTCTCCAGGGAGGCCCTCTGGGGCCAACGTCCTGACTTTC. Protein product: CAISPGRPSGANVLTF.